What follows are 14 T cell receptor beta chains derived from one specimen sequenced in a study of Ad26.COV2.S vaccination and SARS-CoV-2 variants. Sample treatment: around 19 received Ad26.COV2.S at low or high dose, single or two shots; roughly five received placebo; per-sample allocation not given. Collection of the samples took place on day 63 after the first injection of vaccine or placebo. The assay was immunoSEQ multiplex PCR, and TCRdb's table has in-frame clones only and misses some. The sample lists hundreds of thousands of clones, more than 70% occurring once. This specimen consisted of peripheral blood, obtained in a trial of Ad26.COV2.S vaccine versus placebo. Source of these receptors: a person between 18 and 59 years old who received the Ad26.COV2.S COVID-19 vaccine or a placebo.

This CDR3 is CASSPDREYGYTF. The CDR3 coding sequence is TGTGCCAGTAGTCCGGACAGGGAATATGGCTACACCTTC. The chain recombines TRBV19 with TRBJ1-2; 8 bases agree with TRBD1. The CDR3 spans 13 residues. Looked up from germline, CDR1 is LNHDA and CDR2 is SQIVND (reference sequence). V lost 5 bases to trimming and J lost 5 bases; unmatched junction nucleotides: 4.

The chain joins TRBV7-8 to TRBJ2-3; a possible D gene is TRBD2 (7 bases). The CDR3 has 15 residues. The V gene's germline CDR1 is SGHVS and CDR2 FQNEAQ. V lost 5 bases to trimming and J lost 4 bases, with 16 bases between them. The CDR3 DNA reads as TGTGCCAGCAGCCGAGGGGGGGGGAATTCAGATACGCAGTATTTT. Its translation: CASSRGGGNSDTQYF. The entire variable domain, with the rest obtained from reference TRBV7-8 and TRBJ2-3, is as follows: GAGVSQSPRYKVAKRGQDVALRCDPISGHVSLFWYQQALGQGPEFLTYFQNEAQLDKSGLPSDRFFAERPEGSVSTLKIQRTQQEDSAVYLCASSRGGGNSDTQYFGPGTRLTVL.

This clone was observed a single time. The chain is built from TRBV6-2 or TRBV6-3 and TRBJ2-1; D gene unclear. CDR3 length equals 11 residues. The germline V and J ends were trimmed by 2 bases and 5 bases, with 1 base remaining between them. The germline V gene has CDR1 MNHEY and CDR2 SVGEGT. DNA for the CDR3: TGTGCCAGCAGTTACAACAATGAGCAGTTCTTC. Protein sequence: CASSYNNEQFF.

This CDR3 reads CASSLVFRGNQPQHF. The CDR3 bases are TGTGCCAGCAGCTTAGTTTTCAGGGGCAATCAGCCCCAGCATTTT. The chain joins TRBV7-2 to TRBJ1-5; D may be TRBD1 (5 bases). The germline V gene has CDR1 SGHTA and CDR2 FQGNSA. V was trimmed by 1 base and J by 2 bases, leaving 9 bases between them. The length of the CDR3 is 15 residues.

The rearrangement joins TRBV5-1 to TRBJ2-3, with TRBD1 matching over 7 bases. J was trimmed by 4 bases and V by 0 bases; bases with no gene match: 8. The length of the CDR3 is 16 residues. CDR1 is SGHRS, CDR2 YFSETQ, per germline. CDR3 DNA sequence: TGCGCCAGCAGCTTGGGACAGGGCTTTGACGCAGATACGCAGTATTTT. It yields the protein CASSLGQGFDADTQYF. The full variable domain, completed using reference TRBV5-1 and TRBJ2-3, is KAGVTQTPRYLIKTRGQQVTLSCSPISGHRSVSWYQQTPGQGLQFLFEYFSETQRNKGNFPGRFSGRQFSNSRSEMNVSTLELGDSALYLCASSLGQGFDADTQYFGPGTRLTVL.

As to this clone: Germline and junction disagree at one end, which may indicate a read error. The CDR3 nucleotides read TGTGCCAGCAGCCTCCAAATAAAATCCGGGACAGGTCCTATGCTCTTT. Its translation is CASSLQIKSGTGPMLF. The rearrangement uses TRBV5-8 and TRBJ1-1; TRBD1 matches at 8 bases. Germline V gene data show CDR1 as SGHTS and CDR2 as YDEGEE. There are 16 residues in the CDR3. Full variable domain (remainder filled in from reference TRBV5-8 and TRBJ1-1): EAGVTQSPTHLIKTRGQQATLRCSPISGHTSVYWYQQALGLGLQFLLWYDEGEERNRGNFPPRFSGRQFPNYSSELNVNALELEDSALYLCASSLQIKSGTGPMLFGQGTRLTVV.

V and J are TRBV11-1 and TRBJ1-2, with a weak D call TRBD1 (6 bases). V lost 8 bases and J 4 bases, leaving 14 bases between the germline ends. The length of the CDR3 is 13 residues. CDR1 is SGHAT and CDR2 is FQDESV in the germline V gene (reference sequence). CDR3 in amino acids: CASRGGGPYGYTF. CDR3 DNA sequence: TGTGCCAGCCGAGGGGGGGGCCCCTATGGCTACACCTTC.

The chain combines TRBV19 with TRBJ2-2, with D possibly TRBD2 on 5 matching bases. The germline V gene has CDR1 LNHDA and CDR2 SQIVND (reference sequence). Trimming pared 7 bases from V and 4 bases from J, leaving 16 bases between. The CDR3 has 15 residues. The CDR3 region is CASNSGTRSTGELFF. The DNA of the CDR3 is TGTGCCAGTAACTCCGGAACTAGAAGCACCGGGGAGCTGTTTTTT.

V is TRBV3-1 (or the pseudogene TRBV3-2) and J is TRBJ1-4; 7 positions match TRBD1. After removal of 5 bases from V and 8 bases from J, the junction contained 11 bases not matched to a gene. CDR1 is LGHDT, CDR2 YNNKEL, per germline (reference sequence). The CDR3 length is 15 residues. The CDR3 DNA reads as TGTGCCAGCAGCGGCCCCCAGGGGGTTGGGGAAAAACTGTTTTTT. Translating gives CASSGPQGVGEKLFF.

The chain employs TRBV27 and TRBJ1-4; D unresolved. Trimming stripped 0 bases from V and 7 bases from J, with 12 bases between. This CDR3 spans 15 amino acids. Germline-derived CDR1 and CDR2 are MNHEY and SMNVEV (reference sequence). The CDR3 nucleotides are TGTGCCAGCAGTTTATCGTGGCAAAAGGGTGAAAAACTGTTTTTT. Translated: CASSLSWQKGEKLFF.

This clone has more than one count but fewer than ten. This sequence joins TRBV7-2 and TRBJ1-6; D remains ambiguous. This CDR3 region has 13 residues. CDR1 SGHTA and CDR2 FQGNSA come from the germline V gene. Trimming stripped 6 bases from V and 10 bases from J, with 13 bases between. CDR3: CASSVPQASPLHF. CDR3 coding DNA: TGTGCCAGCAGTGTCCCCCAGGCATCACCCCTCCACTTT.

The CDR3 is CASSLRLAGVGETQYF. CDR3 nucleotides: TGCGCCAGCAGCCTTCGACTAGCGGGGGTAGGTGAGACCCAGTACTTC. The chain joins TRBV4-1 to TRBJ2-5, with TRBD2 identical over 12 bases. Germline assignment: CDR1 MGHRA and CDR2 YSYEKL. This CDR3 spans 16 amino acids. The junction had 8 bases not matched to a gene; V was cut back by 4 bases and J by 5 bases.

The gene calls are TRBV19 and TRBJ2-7; 14 bases agree with TRBD2. The germline V gene has CDR1 LNHDA and CDR2 SQIVND (reference sequence). With 3 bases clipped from V and 0 bases from J, the junction kept 13 bases outside the gene matches. The CDR3 loop spans 20 amino acids. This CDR3 reads CASSIRTSGGMPLSSYEQYF. CDR3 in DNA: TGTGCCAGTAGTATCCGGACTAGCGGGGGGATGCCCCTGAGCTCCTACGAGCAGTACTTC.

A single count supports this clone. The chain employs TRBV19 and TRBJ1-2; TRBD1 might be the D (5 bases). V lost 0 bases and J 7 bases, leaving 15 bases between the germline ends. Germline CDR1 and CDR2: LNHDA and SQIVND (reference sequence). CDR3 length: 15 amino acids. For the CDR3, the DNA is TGTGCCAGTAGTATAGATTCTGGGACGTCGCGTGGCTACACCTTC. Its translation: CASSIDSGTSRGYTF.